Listed below are T cell receptor beta chains from one sample, sequenced in a study of T cell repertoires in aging, cancer and after chemotherapy. TCRdb re-called the multiplex PCR reads through MiXCR, storing one row per CDR3 protein. The repertoire includes 2,000 to 2,500 distinct CDR3 sequences, approximately 25% of them detected once, and about 9% sits in the top ten. Sequencing used blood. Receptors were obtained from a human donor with a solid tumor. The conserved cysteine and the conserved F or W are not part of the CDR3 here. Each record gives: J gene, V gene, CDR3 protein.

TRBJ2-3	TRBV10-3	AISERWDTQY
TRBJ2-1	TRBV5-1	ASSLAGASYNEQF
TRBJ1-5	TRBV28	ASSRTGENQPQH
TRBJ2-3	TRBV24-1	ATSDPDRATDTQY
TRBJ1-1	TRBV28	ASSLGGGRDTEAF
TRBJ1-1	TRBV6-5	ASSRTGMNTEAF
TRBJ2-3	TRBV6-2/TRBV6-3	ASQTIGLAIDTQY
TRBJ2-1	TRBV6-6	ASSPGTLSGGPPNEQF
TRBJ1-4	TRBV19	ASSTREKLF
TRBJ2-7	TRBV29-1	SVEKVRNEQY
TRBJ2-1	TRBV20-1	SARVGSGEGNEQF
TRBJ1-6	TRBV27	ASSGGALGSPLH
TRBJ2-1	TRBV20-1	SANREGHNEQF
TRBJ2-7	TRBV6-5	ASSDGQGGNYEQY
TRBJ1-5	TRBV28	ASSLRGGPNQPQH
TRBJ1-5	TRBV6-6	ASSPGGGRIAQPQH
TRBJ2-5	TRBV5-1	ASSPDRGRPYQETQY
TRBJ1-5	TRBV6-5	ASSGSLGNQPQH